This TCR beta chain was recovered during a study of OX40 agonist ivuxolimab in advanced cancers. TCRdb's table, derived via immunoSEQ multiplex PCR, lists solely in-frame clones and lacks some. The sample lists tens of thousands of clones; more than 85% were seen once. The germline V gene encodes CDR1 SEHNR and CDR2 FQNEAQ (reference sequence). The CDR3 spans 17 residues. Trimming cost V 0 bases and J 0 bases; bases outside gene matches: 3. The timepoints at which blood was sampled were baseline, cycle 4 day 1, and cycle 7 day 1. Source: CD4+ or CD8+ T cells sorted from blood, taken in a trial of the OX40 agonist ivuxolimab. The source is an adult with an advanced solid tumor such as melanoma, head and neck, liver or kidney cancer. The chain joins TRBV7-9 to TRBJ2-1, with TRBD2 identical over 9 bases. In DNA form, the CDR3 reads TGTGCCAGCAGCTTAGCGGGTAGCGGGAGCTCCTACAATGAGCAGTTCTTC. It codes for CASSLAGSGSSYNEQFF. The whole variable domain, filled in from reference TRBV7-9 and TRBJ2-1, reads DTGVSQNPRHKITKRGQNVTFRCDPISEHNRLYWYRQTLGQGPEFLTYFQNEAQLEKSRLLSDRFSAERPKGSFSTLEIQRTEQGDSAMYLCASSLAGSGSSYNEQFFGPGTRLTVL.